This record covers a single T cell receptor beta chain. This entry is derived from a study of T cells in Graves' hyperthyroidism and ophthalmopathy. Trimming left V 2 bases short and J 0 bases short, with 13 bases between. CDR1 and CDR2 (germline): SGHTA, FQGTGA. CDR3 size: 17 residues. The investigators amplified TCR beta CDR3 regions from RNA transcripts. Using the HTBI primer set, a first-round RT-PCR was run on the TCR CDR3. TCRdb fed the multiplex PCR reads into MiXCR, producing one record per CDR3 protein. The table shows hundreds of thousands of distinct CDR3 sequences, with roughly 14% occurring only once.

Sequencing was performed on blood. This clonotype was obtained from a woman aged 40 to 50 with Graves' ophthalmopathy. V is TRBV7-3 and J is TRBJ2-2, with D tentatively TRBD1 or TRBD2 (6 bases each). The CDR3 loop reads CASSLPGGGANTGELFF. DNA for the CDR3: TGTGCCAGCAGCTTACCCGGAGGGGGAGCGAACACCGGGGAGCTGTTTTTT. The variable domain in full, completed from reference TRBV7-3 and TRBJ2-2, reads GAGVSQTPSNKVTEKGKYVELRCDPISGHTALYWYRQSLGQGPEFLIYFQGTGAADDSGLPNDRFFAVRPEGSVSTLKIQRTERGDSAVYLCASSLPGGGANTGELFFGEGSRLTVL.